This T cell receptor beta chain is drawn from a study of identical twins. With template switching, a universal primer site was added, and the cDNA carried unique molecular identifiers. MiXCR, run by TCRdb on the 5' RACE reads, gives a single entry per CDR3 protein. Of hundreds of thousands of distinct CDR3 sequences listed, just over 7% were seen once; the top ten hold 1.6%. The germline CDR1 and CDR2 sequences are DFQATT and SNEGSKA (reference sequence). V was shortened by 6 bases and J by 2 bases, with 16 bases between the two germline ends. The length of the CDR3 is 15 residues. Only a few counts were recorded for this clonotype. Separately, the same data were catalogued under a study of yellow fever vaccine responses in identical twins.

This rearrangement joins TRBV20-1 to TRBJ2-2, with D possibly being TRBD1 (6 bases). The TCR was taken from a woman aged 18-35 years in good health. The sequencing sample was made of PBMCs. This CDR3 reads CSANPTGTNTGELFF. The CDR3 coding sequence is TGCAGTGCAAACCCCACCGGGACAAACACCGGGGAGCTGTTTTTT.